Presented here are 18 T cell receptor beta chains from one specimen sequenced in a study of breast tumors, draining lymph nodes, adjacent tissues. The lymph nodes were axillary draining lymph nodes from breast cancer patients. TCRdb re-analysed the multiplex PCR reads in MiXCR, keeping a single row per CDR3 protein. The sample carries 200,000 to 250,000 distinct CDR3 sequences, about 34% recorded once. What was sequenced was axillary lymph node tissue. The receptor set was obtained from a female donor with breast cancer. Some clones in this sample may be carry-over from other donors' samples.

This clonotype was observed many times. The genes are TRBV9 and TRBJ2-3; D remains unclear. The ends were cut back, 1 base at V and 2 bases at J, with 8 bases in the middle. Germline values: CDR1 SGDLS, CDR2 YYNGEE. The CDR3 length is 14 residues. As DNA, the CDR3 is TGTGCCAGCAGCGTATTGGTGAACACAGATACGCAGTATTTT. Translating gives CASSVLVNTDTQYF.

The chain joins TRBV7-2 to TRBJ1-5; TRBD1 might be the D (5 bases). Trimming removed 6 bases from V and 14 bases from J, with 23 bases in between. This CDR3 contains 14 residues. Germline V gene lookup returns CDR1 SGHTA and CDR2 FQGNSA. The DNA for the CDR3 is TGTGCCAGCAGTACTTCTAGCGGGGCTACCTACGAGCATTTT. The encoded protein is CASSTSSGATYEHF.

This clonotype was seen many times. The rearrangement links TRBV20-1 to TRBJ2-1, with TRBD2 matching over 8 bases. The CDR3 covers 14 residues. Looked up from germline, CDR1 is DFQATT and CDR2 is SNEGSKA (reference sequence). V lost 4 bases, J lost 7 bases, and 9 bases stayed unmatched. In nucleotides, the CDR3 is TGCAGTGCTAATCCGACTAGCGACTGGAATGAGCAGTTCTTC. Encoded protein: CSANPTSDWNEQFF.

This clonotype was detected ten times or more. At one of its ends the junction is not consistent with the germline gene, which may arise from a read error. The J gene is TRBJ2-1, the V gene TRBV3-1; D remains unclear. The germline V gene encodes CDR1 LGHDT and CDR2 YNNKEL (reference sequence). The CDR3 contains 15 residues. CDR3 nucleotide sequence: TGCGCCAGCAGCCAAGACGCTAGCTCCTACAATGAGCAGTTCTTC. Amino acids: CASSQDASSYNEQFF.

A few counts support this clonotype. A read error is possible here, since a much larger clone lies one base away. The chain is built from TRBV20-1 and TRBJ2-7; 9 nucleotides align to TRBD2. The ends lost 6 bases at V and 2 bases at J; junction bases unmatched: 20. Germline-derived CDR1 and CDR2 are DFQATT and SNEGSKA (reference sequence). There are 18 residues in the CDR3. Here the CDR3 reads CSAQGPGTSSLDPYEQYF. The CDR3 region has the DNA TGCAGTGCCCAGGGACCCGGGACTAGCTCCTTGGATCCCTACGAGCAGTACTTC.

V and J are TRBV5-1 and TRBJ1-4, with 9 bases identical to TRBD1. The CDR3 is 15 amino acids. Germline V gene data show CDR1 as SGHRS and CDR2 as YFSETQ. Trimming removed 2 bases from V and 8 bases from J; junction bases left unmatched: 7. The CDR3 is CASSLQGALMEKLFF. CDR3 in DNA: TGCGCCAGCAGCTTACAGGGGGCTTTAATGGAAAAACTGTTTTTT.

This clonotype was picked up many times. One end of the junction fails to match germline, which may point to a read error. The V and J genes are TRBV11-2 and TRBJ1-2, with unresolved D. CDR1 and CDR2 (germline): SGHAT, FQNNGV. The CDR3 length is 13 residues. DNA for the CDR3: TGTGCCAGCAGCCTAGAAAGGAAGGGTGGCTACACCTTC. Translated, it gives CASSLERKGGYTF.

This clonotype has ten or more counts. V usage is TRBV20-1 and J usage is TRBJ2-7, with TRBD2 matching 11 bases. V lost 3 bases, J lost 2 bases, and 6 bases stayed unmatched. Germline CDR1 and CDR2: DFQATT and SNEGSKA (reference sequence). The CDR3 spans 15 residues. The DNA for the CDR3 is TGCAGTGCTAGGGAGACTAGCGGGAACGCCTACGAGCAGTACTTC. Protein sequence: CSARETSGNAYEQYF.

There are many counts of this clonotype. The rearrangement links TRBV24-1 to TRBJ2-7; 8 bases map to TRBD2. The J segment lost 0 bases and the V segment lost 5 bases, leaving 14 bases of the junction unmatched. This CDR3 contains 18 residues. Per the germline V gene, CDR1 is KGHDR and CDR2 is SFDVKD. CDR3: CATSGGPQGGGPSYEQYF. Written as DNA, the CDR3 is TGTGCCACCAGTGGAGGACCCCAGGGCGGGGGGCCCTCCTACGAGCAGTACTTC.

This sequence joins TRBV7-9 and TRBJ2-3; 7 bases fit TRBD2. Per the germline V gene, CDR1 is SEHNR and CDR2 is FQNEAQ (reference sequence). V was clipped by 5 bases and J by 5 bases; unmatched bases: 25. CDR3 size: 20 residues. CDR3 in amino acids: CASSSLPTQEADGGRDTQYF. CDR3 DNA: TGTGCCAGCAGCAGCCTACCCACACAGGAGGCCGATGGCGGGAGAGATACGCAGTATTTT.

This clonotype was seen ten or more times. The chain couples TRBV4-3 to TRBJ1-4, with D possibly being TRBD1 (5 bases). The CDR3 totals 13 residues. Germline CDR1 is LGHNA and CDR2 is YSLEER. V shed 5 bases and J shed 8 bases, with 12 bases lying between them. The CDR3 reads CASSKGLREKLFF. The CDR3 DNA is TGCGCCAGCAGCAAGGGGTTGAGGGAAAAACTGTTTTTT.

The sample holds many counts of this clonotype. CDR3: CASSLEGMNEQFF. CDR3 sequence (DNA): TGTGCCAGCAGCTTGGAGGGGATGAATGAGCAGTTCTTC. This sequence joins TRBV7-9 and TRBJ2-1; tentative D call: TRBD2 (6 bases). CDR3 length equals 13 residues. The V end was cut by 3 bases, the J end by 7 bases, with 10 bases between. The V gene's germline CDR1 is SEHNR and CDR2 FQNEAQ (reference sequence).

In its sample, this clonotype was seen many times. The chain couples TRBV13 to TRBJ1-4; tentatively, D is TRBD1 (6 bases). The V end lost 2 bases, the J end lost 7 bases, and 11 bases lay between the germline ends. Germline-derived CDR1 and CDR2 are PRHDT and FYEKMQ (reference sequence). This CDR3 comprises 14 residues. CDR3 residues: CASSLRTDAEKLFF. As DNA, the CDR3 is TGTGCCAGCAGCTTACGGACAGACGCTGAAAAACTGTTTTTT.

The rearrangement uses TRBV2 and TRBJ2-3; 12 positions match TRBD2. CDR3 length: 15 amino acids. V shed 9 bases, J shed 3 bases, and the junction held 7 bases outside the gene matches. Germline loops: CDR1 SNHLY, CDR2 FYNNEI. DNA of the CDR3: TGTGCCAGTAAAGCCGGACTAGCGGGGACAGATACGCAGTATTTT. The encoded protein is CASKAGLAGTDTQYF.

The sample holds many counts of this clonotype. The CDR3 here is CASSVGVLISSGNTIYF. The CDR3 DNA follows: TGTGCCAGCAGCGTTGGAGTATTAATTAGCTCTGGAAACACCATATATTTT. V usage is TRBV9 and J usage is TRBJ1-3, with no clear D. CDR1 is SGDLS, CDR2 YYNGEE, per germline. This CDR3 spans 17 amino acids. V lost 2 bases to trimming and J lost 0 bases, with 15 bases between them. The full variable domain, rest sourced from reference TRBV9 and TRBJ1-3, is DSGVTQTPKHLITATGQRVTLRCSPRSGDLSVYWYQQSLDQGLQFLIQYYNGEERAKGNILERFSAQQFPDLHSELNLSSLELGDSALYFCASSVGVLISSGNTIYFGEGSWLTVV.

This clonotype was seen just once. Germline and junction disagree at one end, which may indicate a read error. V gene TRBV3-1 combines with J gene TRBJ2-5; D remains ambiguous. Germline loops: CDR1 LGHDT, CDR2 YNNKEL (reference sequence). The CDR3 covers 15 residues. CDR3 nucleotide sequence: TGTGCCAGCAGCCAAGGAATTAGGAAACAAGAGGCCCAGTACTTC. Encoded protein: CASSQGIRKQEAQYF.

In this sample, this clonotype turned up many times. V is TRBV10-3 and J is TRBJ2-2; TRBD2 matches 14 bases. The CDR3 has 17 residues. Germline V CDR1 and CDR2: ENHRY, SYGVKD. The V segment lost 4 bases and the J segment 3 bases; nucleotides outside the gene matches: 4. Here the CDR3 DNA reads TGTGCCATCAGTGGACTAGCGGGGGGGCGTGACACCGGGGAGCTGTTTTTT. Protein sequence: CAISGLAGGRDTGELFF.

For this clonotype: A read error may be the cause here, since a much bigger clone is one base away. The chain recombines TRBV20-1 with TRBJ2-1; D possibly corresponds to TRBD2 (5 bases). The CDR3 runs to 13 residues. The germline V gene has CDR1 DFQATT and CDR2 SNEGSKA (reference sequence). The CDR3 nucleotides read TGCAGTGCTAGAGATCCCCAGCGGTACCTCCAGCTCTTC. Encoded protein: CSARDPQRYLQLF.